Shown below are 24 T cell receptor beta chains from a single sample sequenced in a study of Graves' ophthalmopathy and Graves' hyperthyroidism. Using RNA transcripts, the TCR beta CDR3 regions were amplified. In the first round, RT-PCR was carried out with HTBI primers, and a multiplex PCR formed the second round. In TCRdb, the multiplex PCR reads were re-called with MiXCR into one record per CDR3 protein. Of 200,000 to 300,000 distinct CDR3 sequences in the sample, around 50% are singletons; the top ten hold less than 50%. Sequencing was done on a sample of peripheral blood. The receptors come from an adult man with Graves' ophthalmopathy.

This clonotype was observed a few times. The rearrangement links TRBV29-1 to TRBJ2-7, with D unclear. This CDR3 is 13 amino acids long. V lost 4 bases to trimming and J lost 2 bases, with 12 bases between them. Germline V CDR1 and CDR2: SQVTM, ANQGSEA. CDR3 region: CSVALSITYEQYF. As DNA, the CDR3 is TGCAGCGTTGCACTGAGCATTACCTACGAGCAGTACTTC.

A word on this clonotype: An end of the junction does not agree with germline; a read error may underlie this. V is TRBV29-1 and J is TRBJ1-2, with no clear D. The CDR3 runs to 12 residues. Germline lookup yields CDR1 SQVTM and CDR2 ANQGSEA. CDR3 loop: CSALVADDGYAF. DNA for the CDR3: TGCAGCGCCTTGGTCGCAGACGATGGCTACGCCTTC.

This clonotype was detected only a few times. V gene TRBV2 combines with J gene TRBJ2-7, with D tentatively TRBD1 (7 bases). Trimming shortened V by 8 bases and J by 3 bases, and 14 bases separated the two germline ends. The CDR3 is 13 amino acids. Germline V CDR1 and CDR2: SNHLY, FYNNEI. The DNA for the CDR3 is TGTGCCAGCGTGGGGGGACAGATCTACGAGCAGTACTTC. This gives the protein CASVGGQIYEQYF.

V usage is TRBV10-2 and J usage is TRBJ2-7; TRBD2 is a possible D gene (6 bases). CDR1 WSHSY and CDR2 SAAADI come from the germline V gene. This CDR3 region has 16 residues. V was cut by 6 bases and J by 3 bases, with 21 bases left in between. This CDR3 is CASRPFAGRKDYEQYF. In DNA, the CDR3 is TGCGCCAGCAGACCCTTTGCGGGGAGGAAAGACTACGAGCAGTACTTC.

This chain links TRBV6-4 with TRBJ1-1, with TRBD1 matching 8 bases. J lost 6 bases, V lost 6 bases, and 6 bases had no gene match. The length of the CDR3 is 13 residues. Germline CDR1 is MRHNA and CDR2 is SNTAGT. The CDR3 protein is CASRLETGAEAFF. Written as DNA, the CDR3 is TGTGCCAGCAGACTCGAGACAGGGGCTGAAGCTTTCTTT.

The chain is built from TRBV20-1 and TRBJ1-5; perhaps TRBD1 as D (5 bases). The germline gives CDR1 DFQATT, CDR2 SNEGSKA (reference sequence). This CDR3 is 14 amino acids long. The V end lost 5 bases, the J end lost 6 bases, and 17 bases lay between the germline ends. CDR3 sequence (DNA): TGCAGTGCTCCCCATGGGGGTGGAGGTCAGCCCCAGCATTTT. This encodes CSAPHGGGGQPQHF.

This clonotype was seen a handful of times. CDR3 sequence (DNA): TGTGCCAGCAGCCCCGGACACGGACCTTATGGCTACACCTTC. Translating it yields CASSPGHGPYGYTF. This chain uses TRBV7-9 with TRBJ1-2; D might be TRBD1 (5 bases). CDR3 length equals 14 residues. Trimming stripped 5 bases from V and 5 bases from J, with 15 bases between. Looked up from germline, CDR1 is SEHNR and CDR2 is FQNEAQ (reference sequence).

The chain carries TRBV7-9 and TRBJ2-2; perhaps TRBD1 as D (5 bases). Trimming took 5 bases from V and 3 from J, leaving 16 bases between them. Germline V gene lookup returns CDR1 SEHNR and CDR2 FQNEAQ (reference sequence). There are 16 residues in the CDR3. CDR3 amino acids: CASSHDSYGYTGELFF. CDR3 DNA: TGTGCCAGCAGCCATGACAGCTATGGCTACACCGGGGAGCTGTTTTTT.

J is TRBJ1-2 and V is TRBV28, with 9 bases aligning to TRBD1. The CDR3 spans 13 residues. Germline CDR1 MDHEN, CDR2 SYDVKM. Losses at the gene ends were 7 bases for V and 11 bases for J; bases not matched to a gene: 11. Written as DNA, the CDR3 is TGTGCCAGCACCCGGTGGGACAGGGCGGGATACACCTTC. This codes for CASTRWDRAGYTF.

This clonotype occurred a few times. Written as DNA, the CDR3 is TGTGCCAGCAGCCGATACACGGTGCAAGAGACCCAGTACTTC. Translating gives CASSRYTVQETQYF. The V and J genes are TRBV7-3 and TRBJ2-5; D not resolved. The ends were cut back, 5 bases at V and 2 bases at J, with 12 bases in the middle. The CDR3 extends over 14 amino acids. Germline V CDR1 and CDR2: SGHTA, FQGTGA.

In nucleotides, the CDR3 is TGTGCCAGCTACTGGACATTTCATAGCAATCAGCCCCAGCATTTT. Residues: CASYWTFHSNQPQHF. J is TRBJ1-5 and V is TRBV25-1, with D possibly being TRBD1 (5 bases). Germline lookup yields CDR1 MGHDK and CDR2 SYGVNS. The V end lost 8 bases, the J end lost 0 bases, and 14 bases lay between the germline ends. CDR3 length equals 15 residues.

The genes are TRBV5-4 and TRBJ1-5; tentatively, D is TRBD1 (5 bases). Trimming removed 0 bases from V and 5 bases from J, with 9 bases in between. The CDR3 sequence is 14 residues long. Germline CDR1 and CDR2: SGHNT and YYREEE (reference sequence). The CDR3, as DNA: TGTGCCAGCAGCTTGGCCGGGGGAGATCAGCCCCAGCATTTT. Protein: CASSLAGGDQPQHF. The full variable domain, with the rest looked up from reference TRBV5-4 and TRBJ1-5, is ETGVTQSPTHLIKTRGQQVTLRCSSQSGHNTVSWYQQALGQGPQFIFQYYREEENGRGNFPPRFSGLQFPNYSSELNVNALELDDSALYLCASSLAGGDQPQHFGDGTRLSIL.

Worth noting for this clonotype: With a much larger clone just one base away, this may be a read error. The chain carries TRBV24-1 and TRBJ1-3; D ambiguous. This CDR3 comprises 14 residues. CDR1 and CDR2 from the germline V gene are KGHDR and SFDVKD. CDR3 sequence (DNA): TGTGCCACCAGTGATTTGGGGGAAGGAAACACCACATATTTT. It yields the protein CATSDLGEGNTTYF.

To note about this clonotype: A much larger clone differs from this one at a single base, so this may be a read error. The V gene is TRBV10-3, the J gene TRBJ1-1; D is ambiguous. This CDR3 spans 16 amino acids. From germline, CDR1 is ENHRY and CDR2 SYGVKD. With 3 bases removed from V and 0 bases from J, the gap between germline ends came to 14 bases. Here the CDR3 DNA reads TGTGCCATCAGTGAAATCTATTGGCTCCTGAACACTGAAGCTTTCTTT. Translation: CAISEIYWLLNTEAFF.

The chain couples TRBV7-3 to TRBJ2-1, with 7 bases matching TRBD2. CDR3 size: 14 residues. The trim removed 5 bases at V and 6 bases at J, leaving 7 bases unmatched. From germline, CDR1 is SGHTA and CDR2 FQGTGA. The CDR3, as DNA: TGTGCCAGCAGCCCGGGGAGGGGAGGCAATGAGCAGTTCTTC. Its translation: CASSPGRGGNEQFF.

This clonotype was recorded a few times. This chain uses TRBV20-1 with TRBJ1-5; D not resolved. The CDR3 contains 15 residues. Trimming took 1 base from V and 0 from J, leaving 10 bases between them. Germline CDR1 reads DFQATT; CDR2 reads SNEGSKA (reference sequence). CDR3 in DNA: TGCAGTGCTAGAGTTCCATGGGATAGCAATCAGCCCCAGCATTTT. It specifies CSARVPWDSNQPQHF.

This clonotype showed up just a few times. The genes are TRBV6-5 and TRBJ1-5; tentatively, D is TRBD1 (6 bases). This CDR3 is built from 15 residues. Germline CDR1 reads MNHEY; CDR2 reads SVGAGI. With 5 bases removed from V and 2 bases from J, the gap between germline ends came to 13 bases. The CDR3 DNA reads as TGTGCCAGCAGTGAAATGCCAGGGGGCAATCAGCCCCAGCATTTT. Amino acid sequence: CASSEMPGGNQPQHF.

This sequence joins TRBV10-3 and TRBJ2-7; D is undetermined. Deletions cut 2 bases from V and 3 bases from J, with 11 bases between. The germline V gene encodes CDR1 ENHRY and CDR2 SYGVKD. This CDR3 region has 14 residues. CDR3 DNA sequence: TGTGCCATCAGTGAGGGAACCCATCTCTACGAGCAGTACTTC. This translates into CAISEGTHLYEQYF.

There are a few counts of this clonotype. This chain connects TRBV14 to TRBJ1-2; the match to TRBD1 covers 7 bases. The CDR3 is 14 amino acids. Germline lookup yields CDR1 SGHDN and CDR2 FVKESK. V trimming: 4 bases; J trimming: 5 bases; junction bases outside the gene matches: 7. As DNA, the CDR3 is TGTGCCAGCAGCCGGGACAGCCCTGGGTATGGCTACACCTTC. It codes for CASSRDSPGYGYTF.

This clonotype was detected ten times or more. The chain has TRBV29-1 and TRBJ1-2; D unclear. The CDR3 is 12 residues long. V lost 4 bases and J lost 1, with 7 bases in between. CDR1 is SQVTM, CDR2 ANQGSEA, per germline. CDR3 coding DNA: TGCAGCGTTGGGGCGGGTAACTATGGCTACACCTTC. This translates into CSVGAGNYGYTF. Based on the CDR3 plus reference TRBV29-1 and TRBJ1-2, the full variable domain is SAVISQKPSRDICQRGTSLTIQCQVDSQVTMMFWYRQQPGQSLTLIATANQGSEATYESGFVIDKFPISRPNLTFSTLTVSNMSPEDSSIYLCSVGAGNYGYTFGSGTRLTVV.

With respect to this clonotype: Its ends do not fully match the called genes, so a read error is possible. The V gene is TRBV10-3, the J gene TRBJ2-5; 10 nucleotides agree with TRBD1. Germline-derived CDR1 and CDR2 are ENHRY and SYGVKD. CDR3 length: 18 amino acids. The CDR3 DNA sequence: TGTGCCACCAGTGACCGGGGACAGGGGTCCTTTAAAGAGGAGACCCAGTACTTC. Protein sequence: CATSDRGQGSFKEETQYF.

As DNA, the CDR3 is TGTGCCAGCAGCTTGGAAGCTAGCGGGACCCGGGAGCTGTTTTTT. This encodes CASSLEASGTRELFF. The chain carries TRBV9 and TRBJ2-2, with TRBD2 matching over 9 bases. From germline, CDR1 is SGDLS and CDR2 YYNGEE. This CDR3 is 15 amino acids long. V lost 4 bases and J lost 9; bases outside the gene matches: 10. Combining the CDR3 with reference TRBV9 and TRBJ2-2 gives the whole variable domain DSGVTQTPKHLITATGQRVTLRCSPRSGDLSVYWYQQSLDQGLQFLIQYYNGEERAKGNILERFSAQQFPDLHSELNLSSLELGDSALYFCASSLEASGTRELFFGEGSRLTVL.

The CDR3 nucleotides are TGTGCCAGCAGCTTAGGGACCGGGACAGCCTACGAGCAGTACTTC. It encodes CASSLGTGTAYEQYF. The chain couples TRBV11-2 to TRBJ2-7; 7 bases agree with TRBD1. The CDR3 extends over 15 amino acids. Per the germline V gene, CDR1 is SGHAT and CDR2 is FQNNGV. The V gene end was trimmed by 1 base and the J gene end by 2 bases; junction bases not matched to a gene: 5.

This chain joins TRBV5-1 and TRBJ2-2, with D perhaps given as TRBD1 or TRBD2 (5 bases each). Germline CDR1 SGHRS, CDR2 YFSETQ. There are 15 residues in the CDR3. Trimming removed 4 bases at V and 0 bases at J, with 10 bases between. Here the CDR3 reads CASSRDPANTGELFF. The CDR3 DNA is TGCGCCAGCAGCAGGGACCCCGCGAACACCGGGGAGCTGTTTTTT.